Listed below are T cell receptor beta chains from one sample, sequenced in a study of graft-versus-host responses after intestinal transplantation. Using immunoSEQ multiplex PCR, the repertoire was profiled, and TCRdb retains in-frame clones only, with some absent. The data show approximately 14,000 clones, with about 74% seen just once and less than 9% held by the top ten. Specimen: ileum tissue, collected 16 days after intestinal transplant. The receptor set was obtained from a human patient who received an intestinal transplant, so some T cells may come from the graft donor. Each CDR3 is given with its conserved first and last residue. D genes are given only for firm matches. The size entry is marked missing in some rows and otherwise reads once, few, many or a size class.

TRBJ1-3,TRBV29-1,once,15,-,TGCAGCGTGAAAAGGCGGGGAACGTCTGGAAACACCATATATTTT,CSVKRRGTSGNTIYF
TRBJ2-2,TRBV4-3,few,15,-,TGCGCCAGCAGCCCGCACAGGGAAAGCACCGGGGAGCTGTTTTTT,CASSPHRESTGELFF
TRBJ2-1,TRBV29-1,-,15,-,TGCAGCGTTGAAGGCAACCGAGAACGGTCCTATGAGCAGTTCTTC,CSVEGNRERSYEQFF
TRBJ1-6,TRBV5-1,-,18,-,TGCGCCAGCAGCTTAGAGACGGGTAGGGGCACCTATAATTCACCCCTCCACTTT,CASSLETGRGTYNSPLHF
TRBJ2-7,TRBV27,once,15,-,TGTGCCAGCAGTTTCCGGCGGGGCGTCACCTACGAGCAGTACTTC,CASSFRRGVTYEQYF
TRBJ2-3,TRBV19,-,14,-,TGTGCCAGTAATCGTACGGGAGTGGGAGATACGCAGTATTTT,CASNRTGVGDTQYF
TRBJ2-7,TRBV19,-,14,-,TGTGCCAGTAGTATCGGGACTGATACCTACGAGCAGTACTTC,CASSIGTDTYEQYF
TRBJ2-7,TRBV27,-,13,-,TGTGCCAGCAGCCTGTACACAGGCTACGAGCAGTACTTC,CASSLYTGYEQYF
TRBJ2-2,TRBV25-1,-,14,-,TGTGCCAGCAGTAACCTAGGGGGCACCGGGGAGCTGTTTTTT,CASSNLGGTGELFF
TRBJ2-7,TRBV5-5,-,16,TRBD1,TGTGCCAGCACGCGACAGGGTCCCTATCCCGCCTACGAGCAGTACTTC,CASTRQGPYPAYEQYF
TRBJ1-1,TRBV19,-,14,-,TGTGCCAGTAGAGACCCAGGGATGAACACTGAAGCTTTCTTT,CASRDPGMNTEAFF
TRBJ2-7,TRBV5-1,-,15,-,TGCGCCAGCAGCCCCCGTTTACTTGGAGTCCTCGAGCAGTACTTC,CASSPRLLGVLEQYF
TRBJ2-2,TRBV7-9,-,15,-,TGTGCCAGCAGTTTTAGGACAGTAAGGACCGGGGAGCTGTTTTTT,CASSFRTVRTGELFF
TRBJ1-2,TRBV19,-,15,-,TGTGCCAGTAGTACAGTTTCGACAGCTAACTATGGCTACACCTTC,CASSTVSTANYGYTF
TRBJ2-5,TRBV4-2,-,13,-,TGTGCCAGCAATCCGGGGGGCCCAGAGACCCAGTACTTC,CASNPGGPETQYF
TRBJ2-1,TRBV19,-,15,-,TGTGCCAGTATTGGAGAGTCAAGCTCCTACAATGAGCAGTTCTTC,CASIGESSSYNEQFF
TRBJ2-7,TRBV27,-,16,TRBD1,TGTGCCAGCAGTCCACAGTGGACAGGGGGATACGACGAGCAGTACTTC,CASSPQWTGGYDEQYF
TRBJ1-2,TRBV6-5,-,13,TRBD1,TGTGCCAGCAGTATGACAGGGGAGTATGGCTACACCTTC,CASSMTGEYGYTF
TRBJ1-2,TRBV7-9,few,11,-,TGTGCCAGCCGGGACACGAAAGGCTACACCTTC,CASRDTKGYTF
TRBJ2-5,TRBV20-1,-,11,-,TGCAGTGCTACGGTTCAAGAGACCCAGTACTTC,CSATVQETQYF
TRBJ1-5,TRBV29-1,-,13,TRBD1,TGCAGCGTTGAGGGCCAGGGGGATCAGCCCCAGCATTTT,CSVEGQGDQPQHF
TRBJ2-1,TRBV10-1,-,13,-,TGCGCCAGCAGTGTGATGCGTTACAATGAGCAGTTCTTC,CASSVMRYNEQFF
TRBJ1-1,TRBV19,-,14,-,TGTGCCAGTAGTACTTCAGGGGTTAACACTGAAGCTTTCTTT,CASSTSGVNTEAFF
TRBJ1-1,TRBV4-1,few,14,-,TGCGCCAGCAGCCAAGCAGCCCGGGGGACTGAAGCTTTCTTT,CASSQAARGTEAFF
TRBJ2-7,TRBV7-6,-,13,-,TGTGCCAGCAGCGTGCAACAGGGCTACGAGCAGTACTTC,CASSVQQGYEQYF
TRBJ1-1,TRBV4-1,-,18,TRBD1,TGCGCCAGCATGAAGGGGAAGGGGACAGGGAGGTTAGACACTGAAGCTTTCTTT,CASMKGKGTGRLDTEAFF
TRBJ1-1,TRBV11-1,few,17,-,TGTGCCAGCAGCTTAAACTCCAGGGTTTTCTTAAGGTCTGAAGCTTTCTTT,CASSLNSRVFLRSEAFF
TRBJ2-7,TRBV15,once,15,TRBD2,TGTGCCACCAGCAGAATAGCGGGAGCCTCCTACGAGCAGTACTTC,CATSRIAGASYEQYF
TRBJ2-2,TRBV7-9,-,14,TRBD2,TGTGCCAGCAGGCCCTCGGGGGGTGCCGGGGAGCTGTTTTTT,CASRPSGGAGELFF
TRBJ2-5,TRBV5-1,-,15,-,TGCGCCAGCAGCTTGTTAGGGGCGTCCCAAGAGACCCAGTACTTC,CASSLLGASQETQYF
TRBJ2-7,TRBV10-3,-,12,-,TGTGCCATCAGTGAGACTAACTACGAGCAGTACTTC,CAISETNYEQYF
TRBJ1-1,TRBV6-5,medium-sized,14,TRBD1,TGTGCCAGCAGTGCAGGACAGGGAGGAACTGAAGCTTTCTTT,CASSAGQGGTEAFF
TRBJ2-1,TRBV7-9,few,15,TRBD1,TGTGCCAGCAGCCCCAGGGGGCAATCCTACAATGAGCAGTTCTTC,CASSPRGQSYNEQFF
TRBJ1-4,TRBV28,-,14,TRBD1,TGTGCCAGCAGCCGACAGGGAGAGAATGAAAAACTGTTTTTT,CASSRQGENEKLFF
TRBJ2-1,TRBV12-5,-,17,-,TGTGCTAGTGGCCAGATCCCCGGGACAACGCCCTACAATGAGCAGTTCTTC,CASGQIPGTTPYNEQFF
TRBJ2-4,TRBV11-2,-,14,-,TGTGCCAGCAGCTTTAACAGCTTTCCAAACATTCAGTACTTC,CASSFNSFPNIQYF
TRBJ2-7,TRBV5-1,-,14,-,TGCGCCAGCAGCTTGGTGGACAGCTCCTACGAGCAGTACTTC,CASSLVDSSYEQYF
TRBJ2-1,TRBV5-1,-,13,-,TGCGCCAGCAGCTTTTGGGCAAACAATGAGCAGTTCTTC,CASSFWANNEQFF
TRBJ1-2,TRBV4-3,-,16,-,TGCGCCAGCAGCCAAGACCCTAGAGGGACACAGTATGGCTACACCTTC,CASSQDPRGTQYGYTF
TRBJ2-7,TRBV13,-,16,TRBD1,TGTGCCAGCAGCCCGTTCGGGGGACAGGGGGCGGGTGAGCAGTACTTC,CASSPFGGQGAGEQYF
TRBJ2-3,TRBV11-3,-,19,TRBD1,TGTGCCAGCAGCTCAAATTACTTCCGGGGACAGGGCCTTACAGATACGCAGTATTTT,CASSSNYFRGQGLTDTQYF
TRBJ1-2,TRBV13,-,16,-,TGTGCCAGCAGCTCACCGGTGGACAGAAATAACTATGGCTACACCTTC,CASSSPVDRNNYGYTF
TRBJ1-2,TRBV29-1,-,13,TRBD1,TGCAGCGTTGAGGCCGGGACAGGGGATGGCTACACCTTC,CSVEAGTGDGYTF
TRBJ2-3,TRBV29-1,-,15,-,TGCAGCGGTGGGTTTTGGCAGGGGAATACAGATACGCAGTATTTT,CSGGFWQGNTDTQYF
TRBJ2-7,TRBV5-1,few,14,TRBD1,TGCGCCAGCAGCGTCTGGGGACAGCTCTACGAGCAGTACTTC,CASSVWGQLYEQYF
TRBJ2-7,TRBV27,-,14,-,TGTGCCAGCAGTTATGGAGGGATCCCCTACGAGCAGTACTTC,CASSYGGIPYEQYF
TRBJ2-1,TRBV6-5,-,16,-,TGTGCCAGCAGTTACTCTTTCCTAGCCTGGTACAATGAGCAGTTCTTC,CASSYSFLAWYNEQFF
TRBJ2-2,TRBV7-9,-,13,-,TGTGCCAGCAGCATATTGAACACCGGGGAGCTGTTTTTT,CASSILNTGELFF
TRBJ1-2,TRBV5-1,few,15,-,TGCGCCAGCAGCTTTGAGGGCGGATGGAACTATGGCTACACCTTC,CASSFEGGWNYGYTF
TRBJ2-2,TRBV5-6,-,14,TRBD2,TGTGCCAGCAGCCTAGCGGGTAACACCGGGGAGCTGTTTTTT,CASSLAGNTGELFF
TRBJ1-1,TRBV27,-,14,-,TGTGCCAGCAGTTATGACAGGCTGAACACTGAAGCTTTCTTT,CASSYDRLNTEAFF
TRBJ1-1,TRBV6-5,-,15,-,TGTGCCAGCAGTCACCGGAGTACTATGAACACTGAAGCTTTCTTT,CASSHRSTMNTEAFF
TRBJ2-5,TRBV11-3,once,13,-,TGTGCCAGCAGCTTGGGCAGTAGAGAGACCCAGTACTTC,CASSLGSRETQYF
TRBJ2-2,TRBV5-1,-,18,TRBD1,TGCGCCAGCAGCTTGGGACCATACACAGGGGGCGCTTCCGGGGAGCTGTTTTTT,CASSLGPYTGGASGELFF
TRBJ2-2,TRBV4-2,-,15,TRBD2,TGTGCCAGCAGCCGGCGGGGCGGGAGGACCGGGGAGCTGTTTTTT,CASSRRGGRTGELFF